Here is one T cell receptor (beta chain) with its context. This sample is drawn from a study of blood T cell repertoires in COVID-19. Study as a whole: The cDNA or gDNA used as material had been derived from T cells, B-cell-depleted T cells, or PBMCs.

In germline, CDR1 is MNHEY, CDR2 SVGAGI. V was cut by 0 bases and J by 7 bases, with 12 bases left in between. The CDR3 contains 15 residues. Authors' analysis steps: It was from reference gene primer amplification that nucleated cell counts were estimated. Assay: immunoSEQ multiplex PCR; the TCRdb copy retains only in-frame clones and omits some. The DNA gave D and trimming, while V, J and clone size come from that table. The sample carries under 500,000 clones, approximately 90% recorded once. The age range of participants was about 18 to 89 years, with residence in fewer than 25 US areas. The clonotype comes from a young woman with acute COVID-19. The sequenced material came from PBMCs or T cells enriched from blood (not recorded which). This chain uses TRBV6-5 with TRBJ2-2, with D possibly matching TRBD1 (5 bases). The CDR3 loop is CASSYSGREHGELFF. The CDR3 nucleotides read TGTGCCAGCAGTTACTCAGGCAGGGAACACGGGGAGCTGTTTTTT.